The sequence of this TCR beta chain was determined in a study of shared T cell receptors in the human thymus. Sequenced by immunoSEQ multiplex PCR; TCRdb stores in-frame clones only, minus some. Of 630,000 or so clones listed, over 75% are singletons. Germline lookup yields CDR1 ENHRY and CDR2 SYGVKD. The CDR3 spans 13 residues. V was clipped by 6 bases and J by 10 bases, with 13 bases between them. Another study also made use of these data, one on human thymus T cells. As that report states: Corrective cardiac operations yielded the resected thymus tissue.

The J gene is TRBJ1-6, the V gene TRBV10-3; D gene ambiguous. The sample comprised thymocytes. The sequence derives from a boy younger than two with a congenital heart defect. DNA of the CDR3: TGTGCCATCAGGAGGGAGTGGCGGTCACCCCTCCACTTT. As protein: CAIRREWRSPLHF.